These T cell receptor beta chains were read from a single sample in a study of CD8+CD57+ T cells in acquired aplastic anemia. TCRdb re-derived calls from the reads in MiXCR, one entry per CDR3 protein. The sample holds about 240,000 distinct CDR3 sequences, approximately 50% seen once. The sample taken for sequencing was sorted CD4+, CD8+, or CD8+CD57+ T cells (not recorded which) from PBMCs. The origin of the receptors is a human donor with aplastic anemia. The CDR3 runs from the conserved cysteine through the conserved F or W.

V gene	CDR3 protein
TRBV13	CASSAGWGGFTDTQYF
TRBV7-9	CASSSLAGEGEQFF
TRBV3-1	CASSQELEGRREETQYF
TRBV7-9	CASSQSGSTYEQYF
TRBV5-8	CASSGTGISPLHF
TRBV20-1	CSARDRVGSNNEQFF
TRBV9	CASSLRTSGSSEQFF
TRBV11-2	CASSRGGEKLFF
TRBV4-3	CASSQDGGDYNEQFF
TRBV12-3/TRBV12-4	CASTLGTYEQYF
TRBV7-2	CASSSAGRVFTQYF
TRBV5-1	CASSLKLTLVDIGQAFF
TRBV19	CASSILLSRDQPQHF
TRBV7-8	CASSFAVARGSYEQYF
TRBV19	CASAQGAGGYEQYF
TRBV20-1	CSAREPRNTIYF
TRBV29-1	CSVELGQHYEQYF
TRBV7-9	CASNYRGTGVGDTQYF
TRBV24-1	CATSGGGFQPQHF
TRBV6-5	CARGQGAVLGNQPQHF
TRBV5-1	CASSGIYRGTNSPQHF
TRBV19	CASSIAGQGSYGYTF
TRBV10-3	CAITSDSARYGYTF
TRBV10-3	CAIKGQGARYEQYF
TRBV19	CASSTELGSPLHF
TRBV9	CASSARDTQYF
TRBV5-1	CASSLATGLKTQYF
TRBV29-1	CSVVGDRADGYTF
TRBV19	CASSTLALAGANVLTF
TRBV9	CASSTGDSLSYEQYF
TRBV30	CAWGGQRTYEQYF
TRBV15	CATSRRQIIRNEKLFF
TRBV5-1	CASSLSGTGELFF
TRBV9	CASSSRGDASSPLHF
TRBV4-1	CASSQDSGIQETQYF
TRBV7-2	CASSFSGDLPEAFF
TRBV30	CAWRGVNTEAFF
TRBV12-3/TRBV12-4	CASSYGMTGLREQYF
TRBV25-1	CASSDGRGNERFF
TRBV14	CASSERTAAQINSPLHF
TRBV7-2	CASSPQPDRAYGYTF
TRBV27	CASSLGPRGPTLHF
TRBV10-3	CASRGTGLSYGYTF
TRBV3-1	CASSQDRLAGGYNEQFF
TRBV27	CASGWGVSTEAFF
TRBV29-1	CSVEFRQSIRGYAF
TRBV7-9	CASEGYEQYF
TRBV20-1	CSARDPSTSGSFYGYTF
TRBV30	CAWGRQGPGEQYF
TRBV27	CASSSNQRSAHLLGQYF
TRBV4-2	CASSQTTVNEKLFF
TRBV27	CASSFSGGLYNEQFF
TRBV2	CASRGGQYF
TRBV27	CASRGRDYYEQYF